A single sample gave rise to the 17 T cell receptor beta chains below, sequenced in a study of blood T cells in healthy people across ages (dated by TCRdb to the mid-2010s). The method was 5' RACE. Sequencing was carried out with an Illumina HiSeq 2500. A second PCR of about 7 to 12 cycles was performed with a sample-barcoded 5' primer and a J-beta primer mix. Using fastp at Q25 and MiXCR, TCRdb reprocessed the public reads and kept productive beta chains. One record per CDR3 amino acid sequence lists the most common genes and DNA. In all, the sample holds around 1,500,000 distinct CDR3 sequences, and 28% of those were seen once. Of the sample, around 7.7% is held by the ten largest clones. Sequencing was done on a sample of blood. Source of these receptors: a woman in her 30s in good health.

This chain connects TRBV3-1 to TRBJ2-7, with TRBD1 identical over 7 bases. CDR3 length: 14 residues. V trimming: 4 bases; J trimming: 6 bases; junction bases outside the gene matches: 9. Germline-derived CDR1 and CDR2 are LGHDT and YNNKEL (reference sequence). CDR3 amino acids: CASSLNRQGTEQYF. CDR3 DNA sequence: TGTGCCAGCAGCCTTAATAGACAGGGTACCGAGCAGTACTTC.

This clonotype was seen once. V gene TRBV7-2 combines with J gene TRBJ2-3; 14 positions agree with TRBD2. V dropped 5 bases and J dropped 5; count of bases not matched to a gene: 6. CDR3 size: 16 residues. The germline CDR1 and CDR2 sequences are SGHTA and FQGNSA. DNA for the CDR3: TGTGCCAGCAGCACCGGACTAGCGGGAGGTGGAGATACGCAGTATTTT. Translation gives CASSTGLAGGGDTQYF.

The chain is built from TRBV7-9 and TRBJ1-2; D is ambiguous. V shed 0 bases and J shed 0 bases, with 11 bases lying between them. The germline V gene encodes CDR1 SEHNR and CDR2 FQNEAQ (reference sequence). CDR3 length equals 16 residues. DNA of the CDR3: TGTGCCAGCAGCTTAGCGCGCGAGCTTTCTAACTATGGCTACACCTTC. Its translation is CASSLARELSNYGYTF. The full variable domain, its missing parts supplied by reference TRBV7-9 and TRBJ1-2, is DTGVSQNPRHKITKRGQNVTFRCDPISEHNRLYWYRQTLGQGPEFLTYFQNEAQLEKSRLLSDRFSAERPKGSFSTLEIQRTEQGDSAMYLCASSLARELSNYGYTFGSGTRLTVV.

This clonotype was seen ten or more times. The CDR3 DNA is TGTGCCAGCAGCTTCCGCACAGATACGCAGTATTTT. It is translated as CASSFRTDTQYF. This chain joins TRBV28 and TRBJ2-3; D not certain. The CDR3 spans 12 residues. Germline values: CDR1 MDHEN, CDR2 SYDVKM. Trimming took off 6 bases at V and 1 base at J, with 5 bases between the two ends.

V gene TRBV6-1 combines with J gene TRBJ1-2; unclear D gene. V lost 4 bases, J lost 1 base, and 16 bases lay in between. Looked up from germline, CDR1 is MNHNS and CDR2 is SASEGT. The length of the CDR3 is 16 residues. The CDR3 sequence is CASSGMVRESNYGYTF. CDR3 coding DNA: TGTGCCAGCAGTGGAATGGTCCGGGAGAGTAACTATGGCTACACCTTC.

For this clonotype: This clone may be a read error of a much larger clone one base away. The chain uses TRBV20-1 and TRBJ2-5, with D uncertain. In germline, CDR1 is DFQATT, CDR2 SNEGSKA (reference sequence). The length of the CDR3 is 13 residues. V lost 4 bases to trimming and J lost 11 bases, with 20 bases between them. The CDR3 coding sequence is TGCAGTGCTACCCTAAGATTGGGGAATGAGCAGTACTTC. This sequence encodes CSATLRLGNEQYF.

The chain links TRBV5-1 to TRBJ1-2, with 7 bases that match TRBD1. V lost 3 bases to trimming and J lost 6 bases; unmatched junction nucleotides: 11. The germline V gene encodes CDR1 SGHRS and CDR2 YFSETQ. This CDR3 comprises 15 residues. CDR3 DNA: TGCGCCAGCAGCTGGAGGGGACAGAAGGGTGATGGCTACACCTTC. As protein: CASSWRGQKGDGYTF.

V and J are TRBV7-2 and TRBJ2-5, with D unclear. This CDR3 comprises 15 residues. CDR1 is SGHTA and CDR2 is FQGNSA in the germline V gene. V was shortened by 1 base and J by 1 base, with 10 bases between the two germline ends. The CDR3 loop reads CASSLDFSFQETQYF. CDR3 DNA sequence: TGTGCCAGCAGCTTAGACTTCTCTTTCCAAGAGACCCAGTACTTC.

The chain combines TRBV28 with TRBJ2-7; 8 nucleotides agree with TRBD1. Trimming took 7 bases from V and 2 from J; bases not matched to a gene: 10. Germline V gene lookup returns CDR1 MDHEN and CDR2 SYDVKM. This CDR3 spans 15 amino acids. The CDR3 DNA follows: TGTGCCAGCAATTCACCCGGGACAGGTGCCTACGAGCAGTACTTC. Amino acid sequence: CASNSPGTGAYEQYF.

CDR3 residues: CASSSRVADTQYF. DNA for the CDR3: TGTGCCAGCAGCTCCCGAGTTGCAGATACGCAGTATTTT. The chain links TRBV7-2 to TRBJ2-3, with no clear D. Trimming took 4 bases from V and 4 from J, leaving 9 bases between them. CDR3 length: 13 amino acids. The germline CDR1 and CDR2 sequences are SGHTA and FQGNSA.

J is TRBJ2-1 and V is TRBV5-6; possible D gene TRBD1, 5 bases. The germline gives CDR1 SGHDT, CDR2 YYEEEE. V was trimmed by 4 bases and J by 0 bases, leaving 17 bases between them. There are 17 residues in the CDR3. In DNA form, the CDR3 reads TGTGCCAGCAGCCTTTTTGTGGGGCAACTCTCCTACAATGAGCAGTTCTTC. The encoded protein is CASSLFVGQLSYNEQFF.

In the case of this clonotype: A much larger clone lies a single base off, so this may be a read error. The J gene is TRBJ2-7, the V gene TRBV6-5; D not resolved. Between the trimmed V and J ends, which lost 5 bases and 2 bases, there was a span of 16 bases. CDR3 length: 15 residues. Germline V gene lookup returns CDR1 MNHEY and CDR2 SVGAGI. Here the CDR3 DNA reads TGTGCCAGCAGTGAACACTGGACCGCCGCCTACGAGCAGTACTTC. This codes for CASSEHWTAAYEQYF.

CDR3 amino acids: CASRQTGTGGNEQYF. DNA of the CDR3: TGCGCCAGCAGACAAACCGGGACAGGGGGTAACGAGCAGTACTTC. The V gene is TRBV5-1, the J gene TRBJ2-7, with 11 positions matching TRBD1. CDR3 length equals 15 residues. Losses at the gene ends were 5 bases for V and 5 bases for J; bases not matched to a gene: 9. Looked up from germline, CDR1 is SGHRS and CDR2 is YFSETQ.

The J gene is TRBJ1-2, the V gene TRBV13; D ambiguous. Germline V gene sequence: CDR1 PRHDT, CDR2 FYEKMQ (reference sequence). V shed 4 bases and J shed 8 bases, with 11 bases lying between them. This CDR3 spans 12 amino acids. The CDR3 sequence is CASSWATGGYTF. The CDR3 DNA sequence: TGTGCCAGCAGCTGGGCTACTGGGGGCTACACCTTC.

In this sample, this clonotype turned up a few times. The gene calls are TRBV20-1 and TRBJ2-5, with 10 positions matching TRBD2. Germline CDR1 reads DFQATT; CDR2 reads SNEGSKA (reference sequence). Trimming removed 6 bases from V and 3 bases from J; junction bases left unmatched: 1. This CDR3 contains 12 residues. CDR3 amino acids: CSAGLAEETQYF. DNA for the CDR3: TGCAGTGCCGGACTAGCGGAAGAGACCCAGTACTTC.

This clonotype was detected a few times. The chain employs TRBV18 and TRBJ2-1; perhaps TRBD1 as D (6 bases). Germline CDR1 reads KGHSH; CDR2 reads LQKENI. This CDR3 has 16 amino acids. V was cut by 3 bases and J by 4 bases, with 16 bases left in between. This chain's CDR3 is CASSPMSGVSYNEQFF. The CDR3 region has the DNA TGTGCCAGCTCACCGATGTCAGGGGTATCTTACAATGAGCAGTTCTTC.

This clonotype was observed many times. In nucleotides, the CDR3 is TGCAGCGTTGGAGAAACGGGCAAAAACATTCAGTACTTC. Translating it yields CSVGETGKNIQYF. The rearrangement links TRBV29-1 to TRBJ2-4; D is undetermined. The CDR3 has 13 amino acids. With 4 bases removed from V and 3 bases from J, the gap between germline ends came to 10 bases. Per the germline V gene, CDR1 is SQVTM and CDR2 is ANQGSEA.